The 19 T cell receptor beta chains below come from one sample, sequenced in a study of regulatory T cells in long-lasting Graves disease. As to time point: newly diagnosed GD, antithyroid drugs for less than 3 months. PBMC-extracted RNA yielded the TCR library. Arm-PCR with iRepertoire HTBI primers amplified the CDR3 regions for these TCR beta libraries. TCRdb re-called the multiplex PCR reads through MiXCR, storing one row per CDR3 protein. The sample carries 350,000 to 450,000 distinct CDR3 sequences, approximately 16% recorded once. These same records also appear under a second study, on T cells in Graves' hyperthyroidism and ophthalmopathy.

The sequencing used peripheral blood mononuclear cells (PBMCs), collected at new diagnosis, from a patient treated with antithyroid drugs. Receptors originate from a man in his forties with Graves disease.

The genes are TRBV20-1 and TRBJ2-1; 11 bases line up with TRBD2. Germline assignment: CDR1 DFQATT and CDR2 SNEGSKA (reference sequence). The CDR3 loop spans 15 amino acids. V lost 0 bases to trimming and J lost 8 bases; unmatched junction nucleotides: 6. Written as DNA, the CDR3 is TGCAGTGCTAGAGATTTTAGCGGGGGGGCACATGAGCAGTTCTTC. Its protein product is CSARDFSGGAHEQFF.

This clonotype was observed at least ten times. The chain uses TRBV28 and TRBJ1-2; D unresolved. Deletions cut 7 bases from V and 5 bases from J, with 17 bases between. The CDR3 consists of 14 residues. CDR1 and CDR2 from the germline V gene are MDHEN and SYDVKM. CDR3 loop: CASNDARTGYGYTF. The DNA for the CDR3 is TGTGCCAGCAATGATGCCCGGACGGGGTATGGCTACACCTTC.

The sample holds a few counts of this clonotype. CDR3 in DNA: TGTGCCAGCAATGCCGGGACCGACCTATATGGCTACACCTTC. This translates into CASNAGTDLYGYTF. The rearrangement uses TRBV28 and TRBJ1-2, with a tentative D call TRBD1 (5 bases). The CDR3 loop spans 14 amino acids. The V end was cut by 7 bases, the J end by 5 bases, with 17 bases between. CDR1 is MDHEN and CDR2 is SYDVKM in the germline V gene.

The rearrangement joins TRBV7-2 to TRBJ2-5, with D tentatively TRBD2 (5 bases). Germline V gene sequence: CDR1 SGHTA, CDR2 FQGNSA. The CDR3 totals 11 residues. V was clipped by 6 bases and J by 7 bases, with 9 bases between them. The CDR3 is CASRSGVTQYF. As DNA, the CDR3 is TGTGCCAGCAGGTCCGGGGTGACCCAGTACTTC. The full variable domain, in which reference TRBV7-2 and TRBJ2-5 provide the parts outside the CDR3, is GAGVSQSPSNKVTEKGKDVELRCDPISGHTALYWYRQSLGQGLEFLIYFQGNSAPDKSGLPSDRFSAERTGGSVSTLTIQRTQQEDSAVYLCASRSGVTQYFGPGTRLLVL.

This clonotype has at least ten counts. The chain has TRBV28 and TRBJ2-7, with 9 positions matching TRBD1. Germline values: CDR1 MDHEN, CDR2 SYDVKM. CDR3 length equals 12 residues. V lost 4 bases to trimming and J lost 13 bases; unmatched junction nucleotides: 8. CDR3 sequence: CASSSNRDREYF. In nucleotides, the CDR3 is TGTGCCAGCAGTTCTAACCGGGACAGGGAATACTTC.

Notes on this clonotype: A much larger clone is a single base away; this may be a read error. The chain recombines TRBV6-1 with TRBJ2-3; tentatively, D is TRBD2 (6 bases). V was cut by 6 bases and J by 4 bases, with 17 bases left in between. The CDR3 covers 15 residues. Germline CDR1 and CDR2: MNHNS and SASEGT. CDR3 residues: CASSQGLSSADTQYF. CDR3 coding DNA: TGTGCCAGCAGCCAGGGACTTTCTAGCGCAGATACGCAGTATTTT.

This clonotype came up many times. The chain links TRBV5-1 to TRBJ1-1; TRBD1 is a possible D gene (6 bases). CDR1 is SGHRS, CDR2 YFSETQ, per germline. Trimming stripped 3 bases from V and 4 bases from J, with 13 bases between. The CDR3 runs 14 residues. CDR3 sequence: CASSSQGLSTEAFF. The CDR3 region has the DNA TGCGCCAGCAGCTCACAGGGCCTGAGCACTGAAGCTTTCTTT.

In its sample, this clonotype was seen a few times. The chain joins TRBV6-2 or TRBV6-3 to TRBJ2-7; 7 bases line up with TRBD1. Germline-derived CDR1 and CDR2 are MNHEY and SVGEGT. CDR3 size: 14 residues. The trim removed 0 bases at V and 6 bases at J, leaving 5 bases unmatched. The CDR3 protein is CASSYSWDRTEQYF. The CDR3, as DNA: TGTGCCAGCAGTTACTCGTGGGACAGAACCGAGCAGTACTTC.

This chain uses TRBV9 with TRBJ2-1; possible D gene TRBD1, 6 bases. Germline loops: CDR1 SGDLS, CDR2 YYNGEE. Trimming stripped 6 bases from V and 9 bases from J, with 16 bases between. The CDR3 sequence is 13 residues long. The CDR3: CASTGIRGGEQFF. DNA of the CDR3: TGTGCCAGCACCGGGATCAGGGGTGGTGAGCAGTTCTTC.

This clonotype was detected only a few times. This chain connects TRBV4-2 to TRBJ2-7; TRBD2 might be the D (5 bases). The CDR3 sequence is 17 residues long. Germline assignment: CDR1 LGHNA and CDR2 YNFKEQ. The V end lost 1 base, the J end lost 6 bases, and 22 bases lay between the germline ends. The CDR3 sequence is CASSQAWSGDPSTEQYF. CDR3 sequence (DNA): TGTGCCAGCAGCCAAGCATGGAGCGGAGATCCATCTACCGAGCAGTACTTC.

This clonotype occurred once. V gene TRBV9 combines with J gene TRBJ2-7; 9 nucleotides agree with TRBD2. Germline CDR1 and CDR2: SGDLS and YYNGEE. This CDR3 has 14 amino acids. V lost 3 bases, J lost 5 bases, and 6 bases stayed unmatched. The CDR3 DNA reads TGTGCCAGCAGCGCCGGGACTAGCTTCGACGAGCAGTACTTC. Amino acid sequence: CASSAGTSFDEQYF.

This clonotype was seen ten or more times. The J gene is TRBJ1-4, the V gene TRBV6-1; 7 bases are shared with TRBD1. Germline-derived CDR1 and CDR2 are MNHNS and SASEGT. Germline trimming cut 1 base from V and 6 bases from J; bases unmatched to any gene: 2. This CDR3 has 14 residues. CDR3 loop: CASSEGQGYEKLFF. CDR3 DNA: TGTGCCAGCAGTGAAGGACAGGGTTATGAAAAACTGTTTTTT.

About this clonotype itself: Possible read error: a much larger clone is one base away. The chain employs TRBV7-6 and TRBJ2-1, with 9 bases identical to TRBD2. The CDR3 is 19 residues long. V dropped 5 bases and J dropped 3; count of bases not matched to a gene: 17. Per the germline V gene, CDR1 is SGHVS and CDR2 is FNYEAQ. CDR3 coding DNA: TGTGCCAGCAGCGCCCCCTTAGCGGGGGCCAGAAACTTCTACAATGAGCAGTTCTTC. Residues: CASSAPLAGARNFYNEQFF. The full variable domain, with the rest looked up from reference TRBV7-6 and TRBJ2-1, is GAGVSQSPRYKVTKRGQDVALRCDPISGHVSLYWYRQALGQGPEFLTYFNYEAQQDKSGLPNDRFSAERPEGSISTLTIQRTEQRDSAMYRCASSAPLAGARNFYNEQFFGPGTRLTVL.

This clonotype was picked up a small number of times. This rearrangement joins TRBV24-1 to TRBJ2-5; tentative D call: TRBD1 (6 bases). Germline V gene lookup returns CDR1 KGHDR and CDR2 SFDVKD. The CDR3 sequence is 15 residues long. Trimming took off 3 bases at V and 8 bases at J, with 18 bases between the two ends. The CDR3 nucleotides are TGTGCCACCAGTGATCGAGTAGGGGGTCGAGAAACCCAGTACTTC. Translated, it gives CATSDRVGGRETQYF.

On this clonotype itself: Just one base apart from a much larger clone, this may be a read error. This chain uses TRBV28 with TRBJ2-7; 7 bases line up with TRBD1. The CDR3 sequence is 17 residues long. The germline V gene encodes CDR1 MDHEN and CDR2 SYDVKM. V was clipped by 5 bases and J by 1 base; unmatched bases: 14. This CDR3 is CASSESLVGTASYEQYF. Written as DNA, the CDR3 is TGTGCCAGCAGTGAGTCGTTAGTGGGGACAGCTTCCTACGAGCAGTACTTC.

This clonotype appeared many times. The J gene is TRBJ2-1, the V gene TRBV7-3; D is uncertain. The V gene's germline CDR1 is SGHTA and CDR2 FQGTGA. The CDR3 covers 14 residues. V was cut by 3 bases and J by 8 bases, with 14 bases left in between. DNA for the CDR3: TGTGCCAGCAGCTTGTACCCCTCGTGGGATGAGCAGTTCTTC. It specifies CASSLYPSWDEQFF.

This clonotype has a count of ten or more. The rearrangement joins TRBV11-2 to TRBJ1-1; TRBD1 is a possible D gene (5 bases). The CDR3 has 16 residues. Germline assignment: CDR1 SGHAT and CDR2 FQNNGV. Trimming pared 1 base from V and 2 bases from J, leaving 14 bases between. The CDR3 coding sequence is TGTGCCAGCAGCTTAGGCAGGGCTACGCGAAACACTGAAGCTTTCTTT. This translates into CASSLGRATRNTEAFF.

The chain couples TRBV20-1 to TRBJ2-1; 9 nucleotides align to TRBD2. Germline V CDR1 and CDR2: DFQATT, SNEGSKA (reference sequence). The CDR3 is 16 residues long. J gave up 9 bases and V 5 bases, and 17 bases lay outside the gene matches. The CDR3 spells CSAGTAGRAGGGEQFF. In nucleotides, the CDR3 is TGCAGTGCTGGAACCGCTGGGCGAGCGGGGGGAGGTGAGCAGTTCTTC.

This clonotype was seen repeatedly, ten times or more. This rearrangement joins TRBV5-1 to TRBJ1-1; D unresolved. Germline V lookup: CDR1 SGHRS, CDR2 YFSETQ. The CDR3 spans 14 residues. V was trimmed by 0 bases and J by 4 bases, leaving 10 bases between them. CDR3 nucleotide sequence: TGCGCCAGCAGCTTGGCAGGACGCCTCACTGAAGCTTTCTTT. Translation: CASSLAGRLTEAFF.